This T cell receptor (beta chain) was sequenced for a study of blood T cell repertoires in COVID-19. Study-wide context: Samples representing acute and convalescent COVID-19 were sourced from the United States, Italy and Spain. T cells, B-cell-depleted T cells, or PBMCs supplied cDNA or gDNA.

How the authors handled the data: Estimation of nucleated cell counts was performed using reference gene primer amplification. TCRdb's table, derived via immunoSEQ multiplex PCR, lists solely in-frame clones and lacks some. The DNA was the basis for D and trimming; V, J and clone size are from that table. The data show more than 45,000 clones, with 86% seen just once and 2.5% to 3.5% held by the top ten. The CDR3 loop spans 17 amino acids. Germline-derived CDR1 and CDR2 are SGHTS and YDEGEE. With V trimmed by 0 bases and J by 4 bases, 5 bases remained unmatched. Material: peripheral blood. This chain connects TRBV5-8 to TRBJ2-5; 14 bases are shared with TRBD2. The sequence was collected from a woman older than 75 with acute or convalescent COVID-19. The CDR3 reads CASSLGLAGGLGETQYF. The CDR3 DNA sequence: TGTGCCAGCAGCTTGGGACTAGCGGGGGGGCTGGGAGAGACCCAGTACTTC. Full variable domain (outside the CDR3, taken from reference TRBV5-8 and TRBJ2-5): EAGVTQSPTHLIKTRGQQATLRCSPISGHTSVYWYQQALGLGLQFLLWYDEGEERNRGNFPPRFSGRQFPNYSSELNVNALELEDSALYLCASSLGLAGGLGETQYFGPGTRLLVL.